Listed below are T cell receptor beta chains from one sample, sequenced in a study. A single record per CDR3 protein comes from TCRdb applying MiXCR to the 5' RACE reads. The sample lists 35,000 to 50,000 distinct CDR3 sequences; approximately 31% were seen once. Source material: tumor-infiltrating memory CD4+ T cells sorted from the breast tumor. The source is a female donor with breast cancer. Both conserved end residues are part of each CDR3. A D gene is named only where the DNA matches it firmly. A row's size may be missing; if present it is once, few, many or a size class.

NA	TRBV11-3	NA	TRBJ2-1	CASSLLGSSYNEQFF	TGTGCCAGCAGCTTATTAGGAAGCTCCTACAATGAGCAGTTCTTC
NA	TRBV20-1	few	TRBJ2-3	CSASGGIRTDTQYF	TGCAGTGCTAGCGGTGGGATTAGAACAGATACGCAGTATTTT
NA	TRBV29-1	NA	TRBJ2-7	CSVARDQGTYEQYF	TGCAGCGTTGCCCGGGACCAAGGAACCTACGAGCAGTACTTC
NA	TRBV18	NA	TRBJ1-1	CASSLGQANTEAFF	TGTGCCAGCTCCCTCGGGCAGGCCAACACTGAAGCTTTCTTT
TRBD1	TRBV6-7	few	TRBJ2-3	CASSPRSRDRSTDTQYF	TGTGCCAGCAGTCCTCGCTCAAGGGACAGGAGCACAGATACGCAGTATTTT
TRBD1	TRBV29-1	many	TRBJ2-7	CSADRGPNEQYF	TGCAGCGCTGACAGGGGGCCCAACGAGCAGTACTTC
NA	TRBV5-1	NA	TRBJ2-3	CASSLSKSTDTQYF	TGCGCCAGCAGCTTGTCTAAAAGCACAGATACGCAGTATTTT
NA	TRBV5-1	few	TRBJ2-7	CASSRTAREQYF	TGCGCCAGCAGCCGGACGGCCCGCGAGCAGTACTTC
TRBD1	TRBV29-1	many	TRBJ2-7	CSVLGLTGIYEQYF	TGCAGCGTTTTAGGTCTGACAGGGATCTACGAGCAGTACTTC
NA	TRBV6-2/TRBV6-3	many	TRBJ1-1	CASSPLREGEAFF	TGTGCCAGCAGTCCCCTGAGGGAAGGTGAAGCTTTCTTT
TRBD2	TRBV4-1	NA	TRBJ2-1	CASSQSPPGGNEQFF	TGCGCCAGCAGCCAATCCCCACCGGGAGGCAATGAGCAGTTCTTC
TRBD2	TRBV20-1	few	TRBJ2-7	CSASGLAGGEQYF	TGCAGTGCTAGTGGACTAGCGGGAGGCGAGCAGTACTTC
NA	TRBV7-7	many	TRBJ2-5	CASSLGTGLETQYF	TGTGCTAGCAGCTTAGGAACAGGGTTGGAGACCCAGTACTTC
TRBD1	TRBV29-1	many	TRBJ2-1	CSVEPGQGTNEQFF	TGCAGCGTTGAGCCGGGACAGGGGACTAATGAGCAGTTCTTC
NA	TRBV7-2	NA	TRBJ2-7	CASSLLDTPSYEQYF	TGTGCCAGCAGCTTATTGGACACACCCTCCTACGAGCAGTACTTC
NA	TRBV7-2	NA	TRBJ2-7	CASSLFGTRYEQYF	TGTGCCAGCAGCTTATTTGGGACCCGATACGAGCAGTACTTC
NA	TRBV18	few	TRBJ2-7	CASSPRGAQYEQYF	TGTGCCAGCTCACCACGGGGCGCGCAATACGAGCAGTACTTC
NA	TRBV29-1	NA	TRBJ2-7	CSVGLSYDEQYF	TGCAGCGTCGGTTTGAGTTACGACGAGCAGTACTTC
NA	TRBV3-1	NA	TRBJ2-7	CASNQTGIVSYEQYF	TGTGCCAGCAACCAAACCGGGATCGTATCCTACGAGCAGTACTTC
TRBD1	TRBV30	NA	TRBJ1-1	CAWSMTGGLAEAFF	TGTGCCTGGAGTATGACAGGGGGCCTGGCTGAAGCTTTCTTT
NA	TRBV6-2/TRBV6-3	NA	TRBJ1-5	CASSEPGPGQPQHF	TGTGCCAGCAGTGAACCGGGACCTGGGCAGCCCCAGCATTTT
TRBD2	TRBV11-2	few	TRBJ2-1	CASSPRFGGSSNEQFF	TGTGCCAGCAGCCCACGTTTCGGCGGGAGCTCAAATGAGCAGTTCTTC
NA	TRBV2	few	TRBJ2-7	CASSGGGRLLYEQYF	TGTGCCAGCTCTGGGGGCGGGAGACTCCTCTACGAGCAGTACTTC
NA	TRBV12-3/TRBV12-4	few	TRBJ2-1	CASNPLEDNEQFF	TGTGCCAGCAACCCACTAGAGGACAATGAGCAGTTCTTC
NA	TRBV4-1	many	TRBJ2-7	CASSQEGASEQYF	TGCGCCAGCAGCCAAGAGGGTGCTTCCGAGCAGTACTTC
TRBD1	TRBV6-1	many	TRBJ2-7	CASSQRGTGVYEQYF	TGTGCCAGCAGTCAAAGGGGGACAGGAGTTTACGAGCAGTACTTC
TRBD1	TRBV12-5	NA	TRBJ2-5	CASSGQASETQYF	TGTGCTAGTAGCGGACAGGCCTCCGAGACCCAGTACTTC
TRBD1	TRBV5-1	few	TRBJ2-5	CASSRNRGPETQYF	TGCGCCAGCAGCCGAAACAGGGGGCCCGAGACCCAGTACTTC